This T cell receptor beta chain is from a study of blood T cells in healthy people across ages. The CDR3 is 14 residues long. Germline CDR1 is SGHRS and CDR2 is YFSETQ. The use of a sample-barcoded 5' primer and a J-beta primer mix characterized a second PCR of about 6 to 12 cycles. TCRdb analysed the 5' RACE reads with MiXCR anew, one entry per CDR3 protein. This table has about 380,000 distinct CDR3 sequences, more than 45% appearing once. A word on this clonotype: The antigen is unknown.

Study-level results: There was no known CMV status for donors, so expanded clonotype changes were possibly confounded.

The clonotype comes from a man aged 55 to 69 in good health. The V and J genes are TRBV5-1 and TRBJ2-5; 7 nucleotides match TRBD1. With the DNA end fitting TRBJ2-7 better, the J assignment may be wrong. Sequencing was done on a sample of blood. The CDR3 protein is CASSTGQNLGEQYF. DNA for the CDR3: TGCGCCAGCAGCACGGGACAGAATTTGGGCGAGCAGTACTTC.